This TCR beta chain was retrieved from a study of OX40 agonist ivuxolimab in advanced cancers. Study background: Those enrolled were 80% to 85% male, with a mean age of 60 years and ages from about 20 to 85.

Sequencing was performed with immunoSEQ multiplex PCR; in TCRdb, only in-frame clones are kept and a portion is missing. Among about 63,000 clones listed, approximately 91% were seen once. The CDR3 consists of 15 residues. Germline-derived CDR1 and CDR2 are MDHEN and SYDVKM. V dropped 6 bases and J dropped 6 bases, with 18 bases sitting between them. The gene calls are TRBV28 and TRBJ1-5; D is uncertain. Sample: CD4+ or CD8+ T cells sorted from blood, taken in a trial of the OX40 agonist ivuxolimab. This clonotype was sampled from an adult with an advanced solid tumor such as melanoma, head and neck, liver or kidney cancer. This CDR3 reads CASSPPRGLSQPQHF. CDR3 nucleotide sequence: TGTGCCAGCAGCCCCCCTCGAGGGCTGAGTCAGCCCCAGCATTTT.